This T cell receptor beta chain was obtained from a study of graft-versus-host responses after intestinal transplantation. Study-level points and caveats: High graft-versus-host to host-versus-graft clonal ratios were seen in allografts of patients with graft-donor T cell macrochimerism.

Assay: immunoSEQ multiplex PCR; the TCRdb copy retains only in-frame clones and omits some. The sample lists about 150,000 clones, nearly 95% occurring once. This CDR3 is 15 amino acids long. Germline assignment: CDR1 SGHTA and CDR2 FQGNSA. Trimming cost V 4 bases and J 0 bases; bases outside gene matches: 4. Remarks on this clone: Its antigen is currently unknown.

This chain connects TRBV7-2 to TRBJ2-5; 8 nucleotides line up with TRBD2. The TCR originated in a human donor who received an intestinal transplant. Sequenced material: unstimulated CD4+ T cells sorted from spleen or lymph node cells, taken before intestinal transplant. CDR3 DNA: TGTGCCAGCAGCTCGACTAGCGCGTACCAAGAGACCCAGTACTTC. It is translated as CASSSTSAYQETQYF. Complete variable domain (other parts from reference TRBV7-2 and TRBJ2-5): GAGVSQSPSNKVTEKGKDVELRCDPISGHTALYWYRQSLGQGLEFLIYFQGNSAPDKSGLPSDRFSAERTGGSVSTLTIQRTQQEDSAVYLCASSSTSAYQETQYFGPGTRLLVL.